This T cell receptor (beta chain) was sequenced for a study of T-cell reconstitution after alpha-beta-depleted transplantation in children. Germline V CDR1 and CDR2: SGHAT, FQDESV (reference sequence). There are 18 residues in the CDR3. Researchers prepared the TCRbeta library using unique molecular identifiers, the study reports. TCRdb re-called the PCR reads with MiXCR, one entry per CDR3 protein. Of about 540,000 distinct CDR3 sequences listed, around 19% are singletons. A remark on this clonotype: A read error may produce the germline difference seen at one junction end.

The TCR originated in a human donor who donated a stem cell graft to a child with acute lymphoblastic leukemia. Sequencing was performed on PBMCs from the stem cell graft donor, taken from the stem cell graft. The chain links TRBV11-1 to TRBJ1-1, with D possibly being TRBD1 (5 bases). CDR3 loop: CACSLARSGSRMNTEAFF. The CDR3 coding sequence is TGTGCCTGCAGCTTAGCTCGGTCAGGGTCAAGGATGAACACTGAAGCTTTCTTT.